This TCR beta chain was documented in a study of blood T cell repertoires in COVID-19 (dated by TCRdb to between 2020 and 2021). Looking at the study overall: Collaborator samples came from the United States, Italy and Spain and covered acute and convalescent phases of COVID-19. The sample metadata nearly always contained a de-identified subject ID, COVID-19 status, age in years and sex. A freely available public database, intended as a resource for researchers studying the immune response to SARS-CoV-2, is where the repertoires were released. HLA class I and class II types, where available, came from metadata supplied by the sample provider rather than from assay-based typing. Subjects who had been exposed to COVID-19, were actively infected with it, or had recovered from it provided the deeply sampled blood TCRbeta repertoires that made up the dataset. The prospective study material was composed of cDNA or gDNA derived from T cells, B-cell-depleted T cells, or PBMCs. The samples were drawn from the first 160 participants of the ongoing ImmuneRACE study and from more than 1,000 subjects provided by 6 global collaborators.

Summary of the overall study and its limitations: The quantity of clinical and demographic metadata differed by source and by participant and was supplied without curation.

The immunoSEQ Assay, a bias-controlled multiplex PCR, was used to amplify TCRbeta CDR3 regions from genomic DNA. Processing in the source paper ran as follows. The number of nucleated cells in each sample was estimated by amplification of reference gene primers within the assay. To quantify the absolute abundance of each unique TCRbeta CDR3 rearrangement, sequence reads were collapsed and filtered. Productive Simpson clonality was computed per sample as the square root of Simpson's diversity index over productive rearrangements. TCRdb mirrors the immuneACCESS table, restricted to in-frame sequences. Some clones are absent from its copies; in checked studies, under half trace to an unresolved V gene, and the reason for the others is unknown. V, J and clone size derive from that table, while D and trimming were established from the DNA sequence. The sample records approximately 190,000 clones, 82% of which are singletons. Clones ranked in the top ten supply around 8% of the sample.

At one collaborating source in Seattle, patients were enrolled during active infection and were followed longitudinally through the course of disease. The collaborating institutions used their own protocols to collect whole blood in K2EDTA tubes. For TCRbeta analysis, collaborators shipped samples in one of three forms: frozen whole blood, isolated PBMCs, or DNA extracted from either of those sample types. The cysteine opens and the phenylalanine closes a CDR3 of 16 amino acids. Left in the record is the CDR3 DNA by itself, 48 bases read in frame from the first base. Unmatched junction bases come to 14, with V trimmed by 6 bases and J by 7 bases. The germline V gene (reference sequence) sets CDR1 to LNHDA and CDR2 to SQIVND. About this clone: It has no known antigen specificity. It has no much larger one-base neighbor in the sample; base qualities were not kept.

Rearrangement joined TRBV19 to TRBJ2-1; 8 bases in between match TRBD2. The sequenced material came from peripheral blood. This TCR derives from a woman aged 55-75 years with COVID-19, enrolled during active disease. The sequence in DNA is TGTGCCAGTAGCGCCCCGGGACTAGGGTGGGAGAATGAGCAGTTCTTC. The encoded protein is CASSAPGLGWENEQFF.